This T cell receptor (beta chain) stems from a study of cytomegalovirus exposure and HLA in healthy donors. This CDR3 is built from 15 residues. Germline loops: CDR1 GTSNPN, CDR2 SVGIG (reference sequence). V trimming: 1 base; J trimming: 6 bases; junction bases outside the gene matches: 4. Assay: immunoSEQ multiplex PCR; the TCRdb copy retains only in-frame clones and omits some. The data contain 200,000 or so clones, 84% of them seen just once; the ten biggest clones take up less than 8.5%. A 120-subject validation cohort, separate from the approximately 700-subject first cohort, supplied the donors.

This TCR was sampled from a man aged 18 to 30 in good health and CMV-seropositive. The chain links TRBV30 to TRBJ1-4, with 11 bases that match TRBD1. Sequenced: PBMCs. The CDR3 bases are TGTGCCTGGAGTGGAGGGACAGGGGGGGATGAAAAACTGTTTTTT. Its protein product is CAWSGGTGGDEKLFF.